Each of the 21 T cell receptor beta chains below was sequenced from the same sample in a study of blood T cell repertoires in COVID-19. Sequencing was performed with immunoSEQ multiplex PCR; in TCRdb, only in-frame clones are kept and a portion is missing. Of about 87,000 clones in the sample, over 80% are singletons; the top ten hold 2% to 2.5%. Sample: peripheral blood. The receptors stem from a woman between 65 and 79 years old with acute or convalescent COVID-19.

DNA for the CDR3: TGTGCCAGCAGCTTCTCGGTTGGAAACACCATATATTTT. This translates into CASSFSVGNTIYF. The chain is built from TRBV7-9 and TRBJ1-3; no firm D call. CDR3 length equals 13 residues. V was clipped by 3 bases and J by 3 bases, with 6 bases between them. CDR1 is SEHNR and CDR2 is FQNEAQ in the germline V gene (reference sequence).

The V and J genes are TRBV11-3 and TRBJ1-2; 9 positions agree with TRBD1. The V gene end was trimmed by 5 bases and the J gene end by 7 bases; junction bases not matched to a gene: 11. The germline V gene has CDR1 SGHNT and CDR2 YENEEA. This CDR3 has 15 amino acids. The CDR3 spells CASSPLGQGRTGYTF. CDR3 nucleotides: TGTGCCAGCAGCCCCCTAGGACAGGGGAGGACTGGCTACACCTTC.

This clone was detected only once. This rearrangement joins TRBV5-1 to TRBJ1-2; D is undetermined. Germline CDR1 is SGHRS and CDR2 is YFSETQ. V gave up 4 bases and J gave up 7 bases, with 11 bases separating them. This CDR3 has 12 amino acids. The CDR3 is CASSDDTSGYTF. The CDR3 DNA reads TGCGCCAGCAGCGACGACACCTCTGGCTACACCTTC.

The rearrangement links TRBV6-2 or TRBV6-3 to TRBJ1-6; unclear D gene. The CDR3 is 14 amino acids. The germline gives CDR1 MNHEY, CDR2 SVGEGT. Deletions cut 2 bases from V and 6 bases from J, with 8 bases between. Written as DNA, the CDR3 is TGTGCCAGCAGTTACGTGGCTGTTAATTCACCCCTCCACTTT. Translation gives CASSYVAVNSPLHF.

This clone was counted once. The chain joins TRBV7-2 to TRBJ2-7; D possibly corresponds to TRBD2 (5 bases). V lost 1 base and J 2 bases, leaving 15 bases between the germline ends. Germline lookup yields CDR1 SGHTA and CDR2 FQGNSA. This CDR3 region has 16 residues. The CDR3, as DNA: TGTGCCAGCAGCTTAGAGGGTGGGGTCGGGGCCTACGAGCAGTACTTC. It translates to CASSLEGGVGAYEQYF.

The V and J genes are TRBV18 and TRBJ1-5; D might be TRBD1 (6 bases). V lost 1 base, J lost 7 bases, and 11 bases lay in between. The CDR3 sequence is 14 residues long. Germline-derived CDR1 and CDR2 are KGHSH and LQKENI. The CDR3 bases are TGTGCCAGCTCACCACAAGGGGGATCGCAGCCCCAGCATTTT. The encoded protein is CASSPQGGSQPQHF.

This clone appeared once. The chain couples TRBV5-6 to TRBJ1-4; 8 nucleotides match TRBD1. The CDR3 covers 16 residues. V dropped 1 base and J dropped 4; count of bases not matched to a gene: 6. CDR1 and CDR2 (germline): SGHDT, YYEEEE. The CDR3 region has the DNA TGTGCCAGCAGCTTGTCCTTTGACAGGGGTAATGAAAAACTGTTTTTT. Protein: CASSLSFDRGNEKLFF. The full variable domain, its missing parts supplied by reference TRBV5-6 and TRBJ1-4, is DAGVTQSPTHLIKTRGQQVTLRCSPKSGHDTVSWYQQALGQGPQFIFQYYEEEERQRGNFPDRFSGHQFPNYSSELNVNALLLGDSALYLCASSLSFDRGNEKLFFGSGTQLSVL.

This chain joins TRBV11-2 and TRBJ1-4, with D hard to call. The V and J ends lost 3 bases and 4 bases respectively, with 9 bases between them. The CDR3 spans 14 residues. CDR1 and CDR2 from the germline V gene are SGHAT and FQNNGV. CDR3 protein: CASSLFGDNEKLFF. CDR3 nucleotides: TGTGCCAGCAGCTTGTTCGGGGATAATGAAAAACTGTTTTTT.

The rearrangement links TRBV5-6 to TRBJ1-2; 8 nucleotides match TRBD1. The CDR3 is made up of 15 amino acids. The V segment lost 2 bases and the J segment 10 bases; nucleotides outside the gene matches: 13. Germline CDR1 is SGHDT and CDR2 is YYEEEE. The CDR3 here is CASSLFGQGAQPYTF. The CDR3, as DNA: TGTGCCAGCAGCTTATTCGGACAGGGCGCCCAACCCTACACCTTC.

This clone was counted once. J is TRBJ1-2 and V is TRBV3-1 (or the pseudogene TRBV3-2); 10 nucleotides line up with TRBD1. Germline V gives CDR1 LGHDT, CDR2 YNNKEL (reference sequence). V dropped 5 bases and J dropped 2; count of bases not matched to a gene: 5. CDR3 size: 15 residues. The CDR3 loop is CASSDRDRGNYGYTF. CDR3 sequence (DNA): TGTGCCAGCAGCGACCGGGACAGGGGCAACTATGGCTACACCTTC.

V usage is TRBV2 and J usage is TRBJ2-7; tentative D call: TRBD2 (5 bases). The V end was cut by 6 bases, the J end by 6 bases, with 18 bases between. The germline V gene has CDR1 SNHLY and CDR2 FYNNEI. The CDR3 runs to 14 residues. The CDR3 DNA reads TGTGCCAGCAGGGGAGTCCTCGGGCTGGGCGAGCAGTACTTC. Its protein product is CASRGVLGLGEQYF.

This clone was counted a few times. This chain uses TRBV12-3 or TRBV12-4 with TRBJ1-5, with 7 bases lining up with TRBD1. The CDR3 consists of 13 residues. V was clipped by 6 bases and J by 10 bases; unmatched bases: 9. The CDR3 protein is CASRPGGQSPQHF. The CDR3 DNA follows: TGTGCCAGCAGGCCAGGGGGGCAAAGTCCCCAGCATTTT.

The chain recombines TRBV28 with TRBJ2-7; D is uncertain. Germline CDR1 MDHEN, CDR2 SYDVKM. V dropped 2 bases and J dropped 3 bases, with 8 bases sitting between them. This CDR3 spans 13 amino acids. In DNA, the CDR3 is TGTGCCAGCAGTTTAAACAGAAACTACGAGCAGTACTTC. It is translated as CASSLNRNYEQYF.

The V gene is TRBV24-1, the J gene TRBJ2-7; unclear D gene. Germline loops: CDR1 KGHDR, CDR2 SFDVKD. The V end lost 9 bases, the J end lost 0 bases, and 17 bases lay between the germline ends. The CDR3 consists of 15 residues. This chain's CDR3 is CATEQNWYPSYEQYF. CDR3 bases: TGTGCCACCGAACAAAATTGGTATCCCTCCTACGAGCAGTACTTC.

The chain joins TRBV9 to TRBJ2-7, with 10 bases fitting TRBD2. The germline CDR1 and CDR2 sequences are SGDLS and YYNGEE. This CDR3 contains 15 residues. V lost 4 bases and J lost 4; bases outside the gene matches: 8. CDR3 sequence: CASSPRASGGYEQYF. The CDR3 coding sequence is TGTGCCAGCAGCCCACGGGCTAGCGGGGGTTACGAGCAGTACTTC.

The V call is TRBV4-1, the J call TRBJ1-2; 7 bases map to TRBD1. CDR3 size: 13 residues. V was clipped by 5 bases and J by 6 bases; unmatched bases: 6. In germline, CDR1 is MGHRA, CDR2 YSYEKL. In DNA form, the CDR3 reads TGCGCCAGCAGCGGCGGACAGGTGAATGGCTACACCTTC. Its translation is CASSGGQVNGYTF.

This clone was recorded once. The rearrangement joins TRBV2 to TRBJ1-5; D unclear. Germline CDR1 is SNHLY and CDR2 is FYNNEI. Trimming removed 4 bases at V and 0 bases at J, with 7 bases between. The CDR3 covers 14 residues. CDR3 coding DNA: TGTGCCAGCAGTGTAGTGTATAGCAATCAGCCCCAGCATTTT. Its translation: CASSVVYSNQPQHF.

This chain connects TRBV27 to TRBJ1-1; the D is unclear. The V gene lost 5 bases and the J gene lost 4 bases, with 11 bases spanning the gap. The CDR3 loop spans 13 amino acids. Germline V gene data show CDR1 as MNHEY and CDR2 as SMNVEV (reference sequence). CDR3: CASSPGRGTEAFF. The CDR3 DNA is TGTGCCAGCAGTCCCGGACGGGGCACTGAAGCTTTCTTT.

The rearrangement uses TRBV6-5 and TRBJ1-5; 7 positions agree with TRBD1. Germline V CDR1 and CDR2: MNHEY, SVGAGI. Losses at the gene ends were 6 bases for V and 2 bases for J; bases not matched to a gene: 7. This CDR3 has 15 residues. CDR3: CASRRTGQGNQPQHF. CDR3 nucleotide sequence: TGTGCCAGCAGGCGGACAGGTCAAGGCAATCAGCCCCAGCATTTT.

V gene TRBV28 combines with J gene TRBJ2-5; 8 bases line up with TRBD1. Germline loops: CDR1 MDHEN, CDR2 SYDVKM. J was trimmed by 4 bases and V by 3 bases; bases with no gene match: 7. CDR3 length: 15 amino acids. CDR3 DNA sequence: TGTGCCAGCAGTTTGTGGGGGCAGGGGGCAGAGACCCAGTACTTC. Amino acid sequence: CASSLWGQGAETQYF.

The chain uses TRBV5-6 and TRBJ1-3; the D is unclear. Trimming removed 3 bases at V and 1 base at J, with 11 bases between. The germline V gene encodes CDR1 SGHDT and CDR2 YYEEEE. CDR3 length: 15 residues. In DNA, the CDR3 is TGTGCCAGCAGCTATTACAGTGGTTCTGGAAACACCATATATTTT. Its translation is CASSYYSGSGNTIYF.